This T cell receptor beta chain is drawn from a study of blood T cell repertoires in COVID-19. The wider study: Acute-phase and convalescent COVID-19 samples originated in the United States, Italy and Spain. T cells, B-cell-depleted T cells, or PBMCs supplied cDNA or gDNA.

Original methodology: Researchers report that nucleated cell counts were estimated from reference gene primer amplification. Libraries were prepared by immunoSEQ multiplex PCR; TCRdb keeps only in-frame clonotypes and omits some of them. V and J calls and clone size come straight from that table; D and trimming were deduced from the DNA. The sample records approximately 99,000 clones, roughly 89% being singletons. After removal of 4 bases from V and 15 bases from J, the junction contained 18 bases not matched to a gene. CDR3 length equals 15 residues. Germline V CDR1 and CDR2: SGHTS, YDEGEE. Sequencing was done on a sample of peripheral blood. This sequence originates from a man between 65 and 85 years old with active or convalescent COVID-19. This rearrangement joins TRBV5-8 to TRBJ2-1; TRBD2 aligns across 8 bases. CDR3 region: CASSQEPGLGEYRFF. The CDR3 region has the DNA TGTGCCAGCAGCCAAGAGCCGGGACTAGGGGAATATCGGTTCTTC.